This T cell receptor beta chain came from a study of T cell responses to AZD1222 COVID-19 vaccine. Study-level results: Baseline antibody screening turned up just a handful of seropositive AZD1222 recipients. Most donors were white British, females outnumbered males, and clonal diversity was possibly underestimated.

The repertoire was sequenced with immunoSEQ multiplex PCR; TCRdb's copy has only in-frame clones and lacks some. The table shows 95,000 to 150,000 clones, with approximately 89% occurring only once. This CDR3 is built from 16 residues. The trim removed 6 bases at V and 0 bases at J, leaving 6 bases unmatched. Germline CDR1 is LGHNA and CDR2 is YNFKEQ. With respect to this clone: Its target is unknown.

This TCR derives from an adult in good health. The input for sequencing was peripheral blood, taken on day 0 of AZD1222 vaccination. V gene TRBV4-2 combines with J gene TRBJ2-7; 12 nucleotides line up with TRBD2. The CDR3, as DNA: TGTGCCAGCAGTTACGGACTAGCGGGAAGCTCCTACGAGCAGTACTTC. It codes for CASSYGLAGSSYEQYF.